Listed below are T cell receptor beta chains from one sample, sequenced in a study of T cell clusters in autoimmune cytopenias. TCRdb reprocessed the multiplex PCR reads and keeps a single row for each CDR3 protein, giving no DNA. The sample totals around 8,000 distinct CDR3 sequences. The sequenced sample was peripheral blood. These receptors were collected from a human donor with an autoimmune cytopenia or autoimmune hepatitis (not recorded which). The CDR3 runs from the conserved cysteine through the conserved F or W. Not every row has a clone size; where given, it reads once, few, many or a size class.

j_call v_call clone_size cdr3_aa
TRBJ1-2 TRBV19 - CASSIGRGYPDGYTF
TRBJ2-1 TRBV15 - CATSRPFISHEQFF
TRBJ2-5 TRBV29-1 medium-sized CSVLQGAETQYF
TRBJ2-1 TRBV15 - CATRDSTPYNEQFF
TRBJ2-4 TRBV6-7 - CASSRWTGGENIQYF
TRBJ2-7 TRBV7-9 - CASSFTSGSHEQYF
TRBJ1-5 TRBV7-9 - CASSLESRQPQHF
TRBJ2-1 TRBV10-3 - CAISGQGGNEQFF
TRBJ2-1 TRBV5-1 - CASSPRRAGNLNEQFF
TRBJ1-6 TRBV15 - CATSRGGTGASFRVLHF
TRBJ2-2 TRBV30 - CAWSVDPTSGRMGGGELFF
TRBJ1-1 TRBV6-5 - CASNGARGLSEAFF
TRBJ1-2 TRBV13 - CASTPIGQSNYGYTF
TRBJ1-6 TRBV4-2 - CASSQDGSQRSSYNSPLHF
TRBJ1-2 TRBV6-5 - CASSVGQTNYGYTF
TRBJ1-6 TRBV10-3 - CAISETRQGNSPLHF
TRBJ2-4 TRBV5-6 - CASSWGIAKNIQYF
TRBJ2-7 TRBV29-1 medium-sized CSVVGGSYEQYF
TRBJ2-3 TRBV15 medium-sized CATSIQGALADTQYF
TRBJ1-3 TRBV5-4 - CASSLGGQGSNTIYF
TRBJ1-1 TRBV5-1 - CASSRGGGLYTEAFF
TRBJ1-2 TRBV30 - CAWRGTGGAGYGYTF
TRBJ2-1 TRBV27 - CASRPARPVEQFF
TRBJ2-7 TRBV30 - CAWSVGSGRVREQYF
TRBJ2-5 TRBV10-3 - CAIRRAGGPGETQYF
TRBJ2-1 TRBV19 - CASSFGTSGRNEQFF
TRBJ2-2 TRBV6-4 medium-sized CASSAAEGMGGELFF
TRBJ2-3 TRBV5-4 - CASSLGGAGADTQYF
TRBJ1-2 TRBV6-5 - CASSDLTGFAYGYTF
TRBJ2-1 TRBV19 - CAMGPGGSYNEQFF
TRBJ2-2 TRBV27 - CATRWRGNTGELFF
TRBJ1-6 TRBV5-6 - CASSIGTGISPLHF